The clone carrying this T cell receptor (beta chain) occurred a few times. Its target is not known. This may come from a read error, since a much larger clone is one base off. This CDR3 region has 18 residues. V shed 0 bases, J shed 4 bases, and the junction held 13 bases outside the gene matches. Germline assignment: CDR1 MNHEY and CDR2 SMNVEV (reference sequence). These data are taken from a study of T cells in Graves' hyperthyroidism and ophthalmopathy. Study-wide results and limits: The model predicted ophthalmopathy a median roughly six months before onset. Most expanded thyroid clonotypes above 0.001 recurred in blood.

RNA transcripts served as the template for amplifying TCR beta CDR3 regions. HTBI primers were employed in a first-round RT-PCR of the TCR CDR3. TCRdb re-derived calls from the multiplex PCR reads in MiXCR, one entry per CDR3 protein. This table holds over 150,000 distinct CDR3 sequences, 17% found once. The sequencing input was blood. The chain employs TRBV27 and TRBJ2-3; 7 positions agree with TRBD1. The clonotype originates from a woman aged 50 to 60 with Graves' hyperthyroidism. CDR3 in amino acids: CASSLSRTQGMMSDTQYF. CDR3 sequence (DNA): TGTGCCAGCAGTTTATCGCGTACACAGGGGATGATGTCAGATACGCAGTATTTT.